This entry features one T cell receptor beta chain sequence. These data come from a study of T cells in Graves' hyperthyroidism and ophthalmopathy. The investigators amplified TCR beta CDR3 regions from RNA transcripts. Using the HTBI primer set, a first-round RT-PCR was run on the TCR CDR3. TCRdb used MiXCR to reprocess the multiplex PCR reads, holding one entry per CDR3 protein. The sample carries more than 500,000 distinct CDR3 sequences, around 15% recorded once. When ophthalmopathy did not progress within 18 months, Graves' hyperthyroidism was considered stable. Newly diagnosed hyperthyroidism, duration under 2 months, in patients aged 18 to 65. Sequenced material: blood. The TCR was taken from a woman in her 30s with Graves' hyperthyroidism.

CDR3 sequence reads: CASRLLGGELFF. The DNA of the CDR3 is TGTGCCAGCAGGCTTCTAGGCGGGGAGCTGTTTTTT. V and J are TRBV27 and TRBJ2-2; D is unresolved. The CDR3 loop spans 12 amino acids. V lost 6 bases to trimming and J lost 7 bases, with 9 bases between them. The germline gives CDR1 MNHEY, CDR2 SMNVEV (reference sequence).